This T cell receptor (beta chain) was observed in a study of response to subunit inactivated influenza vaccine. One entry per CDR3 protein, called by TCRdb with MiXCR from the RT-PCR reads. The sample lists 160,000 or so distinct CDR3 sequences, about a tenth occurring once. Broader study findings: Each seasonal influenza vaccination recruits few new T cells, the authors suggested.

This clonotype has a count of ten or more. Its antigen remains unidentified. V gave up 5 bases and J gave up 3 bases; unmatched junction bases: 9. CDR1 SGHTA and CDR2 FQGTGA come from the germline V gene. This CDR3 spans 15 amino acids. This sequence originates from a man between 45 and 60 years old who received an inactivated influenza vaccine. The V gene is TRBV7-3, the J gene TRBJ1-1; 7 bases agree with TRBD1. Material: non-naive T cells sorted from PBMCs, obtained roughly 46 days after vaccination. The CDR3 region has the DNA TGTGCCAGCAGCCTGGGGGGTGGGACAGACACTGAAGCTTTCTTT. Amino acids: CASSLGGGTDTEAFF.